This record covers a single T cell receptor beta chain. Its recognized antigen is unknown. Per-nucleotide qualities are absent, and no much larger clonotype sits a single base away. The V end gives up 5 bases and the J end 3 bases, leaving 9 bases in the junction not matched to a gene. The CDR3 numbers 16 residues from cysteine through phenylalanine. The entry retains the CDR3 DNA only, 48 bases that are in frame from base 1. In the germline V gene, CDR1 corresponds to SGHVS and CDR2 to FNYEAQ. The data stem from a study of technical replicates of blood from a few donors (dated by TCRdb to 2016 to 2017). The library was made by the immunoSEQ multiplex PCR assay. The immuneACCESS repertoire file appears here via TCRdb, limited to in-frame rearrangements. These files lack a portion of the clones; in checked studies, under half of the deficit traces to unresolved V genes, and the cause of the others is not known. For this sample the table gives approximately 87,000 clones, of which approximately 95% were detected only once. The ten largest clones capture 0.3% to 0.35% of the sample.

The specimen was T cells isolated from PBMCs. This chain joins TRBV7-6 to TRBJ1-3, with 8 central nucleotides matching TRBD1. The TCR sequence derives from a human donor in good health. The nucleotides are TGTGCCAGCAGCCCCCTGGCAGGGGGCAATGGAAACACCATATATTTT. Translation gives CASSPLAGGNGNTIYF.